A few counts support the clone carrying this T cell receptor (beta chain). This entry comes from a study of blood T cells in healthy people across ages. With a J-beta primer mix and a sample-barcoded 5' primer, a second PCR ran roughly 6 to 11 cycles. TCRdb reprocessed the 5' RACE reads via MiXCR and lists one record per CDR3 protein. The table lists roughly 800,000 distinct CDR3 sequences, around a quarter of them singletons. This CDR3 comprises 10 residues. The V gene's germline CDR1 is ENHRY and CDR2 SYGVKD. These same data were also listed under a study on T cells of mothers and their children.

This chain links TRBV10-3 with TRBJ2-5; D is possibly TRBD2 (5 bases). The DNA end lines up better with TRBJ2-1; the J call may be wrong. The receptor was isolated from a boy aged 5-17 years in good health. The sequenced sample consisted of blood. The CDR3 region has the DNA TGTGCCATCGGTAGCGATGAGCAGTTCTTC. Translation gives CAIGSDEQFF.